Shown below are 5 T cell receptor beta chains from a single sample sequenced in a study of breast tumors, draining lymph nodes, adjacent tissues. TCRdb fed the multiplex PCR reads into MiXCR, producing one record per CDR3 protein. The table has 150,000 to 200,000 distinct CDR3 sequences, roughly 35% seen once. Axillary draining lymph nodes of breast cancer patients supplied the node samples. The sample comprised axillary lymph node tissue. The receptors were gathered from a female donor with breast cancer. Some clones in this sample may be carry-over from other donors' samples.

Many counts were recorded for this clonotype. The chain links TRBV27 to TRBJ2-6; the match to TRBD1 covers 7 bases. CDR1 and CDR2 (germline): MNHEY, SMNVEV (reference sequence). The V segment lost 3 bases and the J segment 4 bases; nucleotides outside the gene matches: 3. The CDR3 length is 15 residues. The CDR3 sequence is CASSLTGTGANVLTF. The CDR3 DNA is TGTGCCAGCAGTTTGACAGGGACCGGGGCCAACGTCCTGACTTTC.

The table lists this clonotype with many counts. The chain combines TRBV6-5 with TRBJ1-5; D not resolved. This CDR3 is built from 16 residues. V was shortened by 6 bases and J by 4 bases, with 19 bases between the two germline ends. Germline V gene sequence: CDR1 MNHEY, CDR2 SVGAGI. CDR3 bases: TGTGCCAGCAGCAAAGTCGGGAGGATGTGGAATCAGCCCCAGCATTTT. It translates to CASSKVGRMWNQPQHF.

The genes are TRBV15 and TRBJ1-4, with TRBD1 as a possible D gene (6 bases). The CDR3 sequence is 14 residues long. The germline V gene has CDR1 LNHNV and CDR2 YYDKDF (reference sequence). Trimming took 7 bases from V and 0 from J, leaving 9 bases between them. This CDR3 reads CATTRGATNEKLFF. The CDR3 DNA reads TGTGCCACCACAAGGGGGGCAACTAATGAAAAACTGTTTTTT.

This clonotype was seen at least ten times. The gene calls are TRBV9 and TRBJ2-1; TRBD2 might be the D (5 bases). Germline CDR1 reads SGDLS; CDR2 reads YYNGEE. The CDR3 spans 15 residues. V was cut by 3 bases and J by 0 bases, with 10 bases left in between. For the CDR3, the DNA is TGTGCCAGCAGCGGTACTACTAGCTCCTACAATGAGCAGTTCTTC. The encoded protein is CASSGTTSSYNEQFF.

The chain employs TRBV9 and TRBJ2-3, with 7 bases lining up with TRBD2. J gave up 6 bases and V 0 bases, and 4 bases lay outside the gene matches. CDR1 is SGDLS and CDR2 is YYNGEE in the germline V gene. There are 14 residues in the CDR3. The CDR3 DNA follows: TGTGCCAGCAGCGTAGACGGGAGGATGGATACGCAGTATTTT. Protein: CASSVDGRMDTQYF. The whole variable domain, filled in from reference TRBV9 and TRBJ2-3, reads DSGVTQTPKHLITATGQRVTLRCSPRSGDLSVYWYQQSLDQGLQFLIQYYNGEERAKGNILERFSAQQFPDLHSELNLSSLELGDSALYFCASSVDGRMDTQYFGPGTRLTVL.